This TCR beta chain was documented in a study of T cell responses to AZD1222 COVID-19 vaccine. TCRdb's copy holds only in-frame clones and misses some; the assay was immunoSEQ multiplex PCR. There are 120,000 or so clones in the sample; about 90% occur only once, and about 4% lies in the top ten. V was shortened by 1 base and J by 9 bases, with 19 bases between the two germline ends. Germline values: CDR1 SGHTA, CDR2 FQGNSA. This CDR3 is built from 17 residues. Study-level points and caveats: Clonal diversity was possibly underestimated, and the donors were mostly white British, with more females. The study reported that nearly half of spike-specific TCRs target unmutated variant regions. Only a handful of people who got AZD1222 tested seropositive at baseline.

As regards this clone: What it binds is unknown.

The chain recombines TRBV7-2 with TRBJ1-6, with TRBD1 as a possible D gene (6 bases). The material sequenced was peripheral blood, taken on day 0 of MenACWY control vaccination. This TCR derives from an adult in good health. In nucleotides, the CDR3 is TGTGCCAGCAGCTTAGGGGAATGGACAGAAAGGGGTTCACCCCTCCACTTT. Its translation: CASSLGEWTERGSPLHF. Complete variable domain (other parts from reference TRBV7-2 and TRBJ1-6): GAGVSQSPSNKVTEKGKDVELRCDPISGHTALYWYRQSLGQGLEFLIYFQGNSAPDKSGLPSDRFSAERTGGSVSTLTIQRTQQEDSAVYLCASSLGEWTERGSPLHFGNGTRLTVT.